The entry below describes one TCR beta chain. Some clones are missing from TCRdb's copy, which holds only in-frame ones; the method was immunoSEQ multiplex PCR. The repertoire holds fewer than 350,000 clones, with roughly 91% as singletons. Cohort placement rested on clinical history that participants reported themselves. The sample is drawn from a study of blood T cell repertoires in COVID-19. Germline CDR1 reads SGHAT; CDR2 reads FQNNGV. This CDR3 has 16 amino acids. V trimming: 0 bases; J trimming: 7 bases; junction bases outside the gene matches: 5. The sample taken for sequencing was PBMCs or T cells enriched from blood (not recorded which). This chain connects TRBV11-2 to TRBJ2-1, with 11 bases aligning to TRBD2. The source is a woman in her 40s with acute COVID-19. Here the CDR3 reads CASSLEVAGGRNEQFF. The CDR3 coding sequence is TGTGCCAGCAGCTTAGAGGTAGCGGGAGGGCGTAATGAGCAGTTCTTC.